This T cell receptor (beta chain) was documented in a study of cytomegalovirus exposure and HLA in healthy donors. In the case of this clone: Its target is unknown.

The study ran its PCR with 60 Vbeta and 13 Jbeta primers. The method was immunoSEQ multiplex PCR; TCRdb's version includes in-frame clones alone and lacks a portion of them. This table holds about 190,000 clones, over 70% found once. Whole-study results and caveats: A later analysis linked 15,000 to 20,000 TCR beta sequences to HLA alleles at 0.05 false discovery rate. In an earlier analysis, productive rearrangement rates for most beta V segments clustered near 87% or 30%. A later analysis showed TCR association rates differing by HLA locus, peaking at DRB1 and lowest at HLA-C. Associated with cytomegalovirus, according to the listing, were 150 to 200 TCR beta chains.

The sequenced sample was PBMCs. This clonotype was obtained from a man aged 25-45 years in good health and CMV-seronegative.

The CDR3 nucleotides read TGTGCCAGCAGTTCGACAGGGATCAGCAATCAGCCCCAGCATTTT. This encodes CASSSTGISNQPQHF. This sequence joins TRBV6-5 and TRBJ1-5; 7 nucleotides match TRBD1. The CDR3 sequence is 15 residues long. CDR1 is MNHEY, CDR2 SVGAGI, per germline. V shed 4 bases, J shed 1 base, and the junction held 4 bases outside the gene matches.